The 8 T cell receptor beta chains in this list originate from one sample, sequenced in a study of metastatic and nonmetastatic thyroid tumors. Every patient was untreated before thyroid surgery. TCRdb re-called clones via MiXCR from the PCR reads. The sample lists thousands of clones; over 15% were seen once. The sequenced sample consisted of adjacent normal tissue. The receptor source for this set is a female donor with papillary thyroid cancer or a benign thyroid nodule (not recorded which). Some clones in this sample may be carry-over from other donors' samples.

By share, this clone ranks as medium-sized. The J gene is TRBJ2-5, the V gene TRBV20-1, with D uncertain. Deletions cut 2 bases from V and 5 bases from J, with 15 bases between. This CDR3 has 14 residues. The germline V gene has CDR1 DFQATT and CDR2 SNEGSKA (reference sequence). CDR3 loop: CSARREGTGETQYF. CDR3 in DNA: TGCAGTGCTAGAAGGGAAGGAACTGGGGAGACCCAGTACTTC.

The rearrangement links TRBV28 to TRBJ1-5, with 7 bases matching TRBD1. Germline CDR1 MDHEN, CDR2 SYDVKM. With V trimmed by 8 bases and J by 4 bases, 11 bases remained unmatched. The CDR3 is made up of 15 amino acids. The CDR3 is CASDKGTELNQPQHF. The CDR3 DNA is TGTGCCAGCGATAAGGGGACAGAACTAAATCAGCCCCAGCATTTT.

A few counts support this clone. CDR3 sequence: CASYLQGASYGYTF. In nucleotides, the CDR3 is TGTGCCAGCTACCTTCAGGGGGCGAGTTATGGCTACACCTTC. The chain combines TRBV28 with TRBJ1-2; 8 nucleotides match TRBD1. V lost 8 bases, J lost 5 bases, and 10 bases stayed unmatched. This CDR3 contains 14 residues. Germline CDR1 is MDHEN and CDR2 is SYDVKM.

This clone was found many times. The chain recombines TRBV11-2 with TRBJ2-1, with D perhaps matching TRBD2 (5 bases). This CDR3 comprises 14 residues. Germline V CDR1 and CDR2: SGHAT, FQNNGV. V was trimmed by 3 bases and J by 3 bases, leaving 9 bases between them. CDR3: CASSLVGSYNEQFF. The CDR3 nucleotides read TGTGCCAGCAGCTTGGTAGGGAGCTACAATGAGCAGTTCTTC. Full variable domain (outside the CDR3, taken from reference TRBV11-2 and TRBJ2-1): EAGVAQSPRYKIIEKRQSVAFWCNPISGHATLYWYQQILGQGPKLLIQFQNNGVVDDSQLPKDRFSAERLKGVDSTLKIQPAKLEDSAVYLCASSLVGSYNEQFFGPGTRLTVL.

This clone qualifies as medium-sized. The V call is TRBV6-1, the J call TRBJ1-4; possible D gene TRBD1, 5 bases. The germline CDR1 and CDR2 sequences are MNHNS and SASEGT. The CDR3 consists of 17 residues. Trimming took off 4 bases at V and 3 bases at J, with 18 bases between the two ends. The CDR3 nucleotides read TGTGCCAGCAGTGTTATGGGGACGCCTTTGGCTAATGAAAAACTGTTTTTT. It translates to CASSVMGTPLANEKLFF.

By proportion, this clone is medium-sized. The genes are TRBV20-1 and TRBJ1-1; 7 positions match TRBD1. The CDR3 consists of 12 residues. Germline assignment: CDR1 DFQATT and CDR2 SNEGSKA (reference sequence). Trimming at V came to 6 bases and at J to 6 bases, leaving 7 bases not matched to a gene. The CDR3 DNA sequence: TGCAGTGCCCCAACAGGGGCAGCTGAAGCTTTCTTT. It translates to CSAPTGAAEAFF.

This clone is labeled medium-sized. The V and J genes are TRBV12-3 or TRBV12-4 and TRBJ1-1; unclear D gene. There are 14 residues in the CDR3. The V gene lost 5 bases and the J gene lost 2 bases, with 12 bases spanning the gap. The CDR3 DNA reads as TGTGCCAGCAGTCCCCGGGCGGGAAACACTGAAGCTTTCTTT. Its protein product is CASSPRAGNTEAFF.

This clone was seen more than once but under ten times. The gene calls are TRBV6-5 and TRBJ1-5; the D gene is possibly TRBD1 (5 bases). Between the trimmed V and J ends, which lost 2 bases and 0 bases, there was a span of 17 bases. The CDR3 sequence is 18 residues long. The V gene's germline CDR1 is MNHEY and CDR2 SVGAGI. As DNA, the CDR3 is TGTGCCAGCAGTTACGCTACCCCGAGGGGAGCTAGCAATCAGCCCCAGCATTTT. The encoded protein is CASSYATPRGASNQPQHF.